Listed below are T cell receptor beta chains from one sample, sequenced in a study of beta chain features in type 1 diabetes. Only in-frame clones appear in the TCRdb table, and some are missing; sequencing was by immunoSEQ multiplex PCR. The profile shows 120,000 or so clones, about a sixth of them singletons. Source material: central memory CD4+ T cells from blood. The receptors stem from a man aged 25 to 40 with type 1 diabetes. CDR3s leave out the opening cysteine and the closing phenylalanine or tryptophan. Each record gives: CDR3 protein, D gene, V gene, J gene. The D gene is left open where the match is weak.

CDR3: ASSQTSGGDTQY; D: TRBD2; V: TRBV4-3; J: TRBJ2-3
CDR3: ASSQDRSGRGLKY; D: NA; V: TRBV4-3; J: TRBJ2-7
CDR3: ASSDQETQY; D: NA; V: TRBV7-2; J: TRBJ2-5
CDR3: ASRTGSTDTQY; D: NA; V: TRBV5-1; J: TRBJ2-3
CDR3: ASSVGMGAGANVLT; D: NA; V: TRBV9; J: TRBJ2-6
CDR3: ASSYSGSKLYGYT; D: NA; V: TRBV6-5; J: TRBJ1-2
CDR3: ASLSSPRSYNEQF; D: NA; V: TRBV28; J: TRBJ2-1
CDR3: ASSALRTGGTDTQY; D: TRBD1; V: TRBV9; J: TRBJ2-3
CDR3: ASSLTLYEQY; D: NA; V: TRBV7-2; J: TRBJ2-7
CDR3: ASSGDSDQY; D: TRBD1; V: TRBV2; J: TRBJ2-7
CDR3: ASSVEAGRNQPQH; D: NA; V: TRBV9; J: TRBJ1-5
CDR3: SASQAIEAF; D: NA; V: TRBV20-1; J: TRBJ1-1
CDR3: GTGGPLQPQH; D: TRBD1; V: TRBV19; J: TRBJ1-5
CDR3: SVGGTWGETQY; D: NA; V: TRBV29-1; J: TRBJ2-5
CDR3: ASIDRGFGIQY; D: TRBD1; V: TRBV25-1; J: TRBJ2-4
CDR3: AISAQGRTSYNEQF; D: NA; V: TRBV10-3; J: TRBJ2-1
CDR3: ASGASGGDTDTQY; D: TRBD2; V: TRBV10-3; J: TRBJ2-3
CDR3: ASSEGPYDSQQPQH; D: NA; V: TRBV6-1; J: TRBJ1-5
CDR3: ASSASGGVLTDTQY; D: TRBD2; V: TRBV9; J: TRBJ2-3
CDR3: ASSSPSGGTDTQY; D: TRBD2; V: TRBV27; J: TRBJ2-3
CDR3: ASSIDPYYEQY; D: NA; V: TRBV19; J: TRBJ2-7
CDR3: ASSGQPYEQY; D: NA; V: TRBV23-1; J: TRBJ2-7
CDR3: ASSMANEQY; D: NA; V: TRBV19; J: TRBJ2-7
CDR3: ASSLVDGSGYEQF; D: NA; V: TRBV11-2; J: TRBJ2-1
CDR3: ASSLGLAGGYDEQF; D: TRBD2; V: TRBV11-3; J: TRBJ2-1
CDR3: ASTRQGNIQY; D: NA; V: TRBV6-6; J: TRBJ2-4
CDR3: ASSLEGRDLYEQY; D: NA; V: TRBV7-9; J: TRBJ2-7
CDR3: ASSYDRRDTQY; D: NA; V: TRBV6-5; J: TRBJ2-3